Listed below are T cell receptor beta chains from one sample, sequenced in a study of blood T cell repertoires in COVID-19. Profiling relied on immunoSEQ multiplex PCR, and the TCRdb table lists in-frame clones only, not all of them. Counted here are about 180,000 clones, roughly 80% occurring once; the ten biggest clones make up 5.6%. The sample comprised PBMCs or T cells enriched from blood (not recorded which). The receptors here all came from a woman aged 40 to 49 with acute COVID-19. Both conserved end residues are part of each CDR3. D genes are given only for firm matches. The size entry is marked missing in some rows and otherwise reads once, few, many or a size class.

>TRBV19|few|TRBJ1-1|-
TGTGCCAGTAGTATAGACCCGCTCTCCGCAGGCATAAACACTGAAGCTTTCTTT
CASSIDPLSAGINTEAFF
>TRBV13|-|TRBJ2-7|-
TGTGCCAGCAGCGAAGACAGCTCCTACGAGCAGTACTTC
CASSEDSSYEQYF
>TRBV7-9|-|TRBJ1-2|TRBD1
TGTGCCAGCAGCTTGGGACAGGCGGAATACTATGGCTACACCTTC
CASSLGQAEYYGYTF
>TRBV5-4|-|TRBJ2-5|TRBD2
TGTGCCAGCAGCTTGGATAGCGGGTCTCTCAAGACCCAGTACTTC
CASSLDSGSLKTQYF
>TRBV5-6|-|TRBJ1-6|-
TGTGCCAGCAGCTTGGACGGGAGCTATAATTCACCCCTCCACTTT
CASSLDGSYNSPLHF
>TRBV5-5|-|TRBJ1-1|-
TGTGCCAGCAGCGACAGAACCCTACAGGCTGAAGCTTTCTTT
CASSDRTLQAEAFF
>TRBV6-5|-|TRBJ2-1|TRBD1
TGTGCCAGCAACTTCGGACAGGGGTCCTACAATGAGCAGTTCTTC
CASNFGQGSYNEQFF
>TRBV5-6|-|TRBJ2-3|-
TGTGCCAGCAGCTTGGGACAGGTCCGCACAGATACGCAGTATTTT
CASSLGQVRTDTQYF
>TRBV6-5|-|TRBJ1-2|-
TGTGCCAGCAGTTACTCAAACAGGAGAGATGGCTACACCTTC
CASSYSNRRDGYTF
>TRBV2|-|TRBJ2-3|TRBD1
TGTGCCAGCAGCGACAGGGGGGACACAGATACGCAGTATTTT
CASSDRGDTDTQYF
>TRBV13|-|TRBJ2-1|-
TGTGCCAGCAGCCCCGGGAGAATCGATGAGCAGTTCTTC
CASSPGRIDEQFF
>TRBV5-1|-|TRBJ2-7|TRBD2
TGCGCCAGCAGCTTGAGAGCGGGAGAAGGCGAGCAGTACTTC
CASSLRAGEGEQYF
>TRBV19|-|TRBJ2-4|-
TGTGCCAGTAGTATCGGGGGACTAGCCAAAAACATTCAGTACTTC
CASSIGGLAKNIQYF
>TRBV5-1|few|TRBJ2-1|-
TGCGCCAGCAGATCAGGCCGGGGTGGGGGGAACAATGAGCAGTTCTTC
CASRSGRGGGNNEQFF
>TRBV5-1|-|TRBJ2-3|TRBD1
TGCGCCAGCAGCCTCCGGGACAGGGGGTCGGATACGCAGTATTTT
CASSLRDRGSDTQYF
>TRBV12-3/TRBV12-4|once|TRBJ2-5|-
TGTGCCAGCAGTTTAGACTTCCAAGAGACCCAGTACTTC
CASSLDFQETQYF
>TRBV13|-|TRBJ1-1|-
TGTGCCAGCAGCTCTTACGATAGAAGGGGCACTGAAGCTTTCTTT
CASSSYDRRGTEAFF
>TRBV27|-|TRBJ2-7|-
TGTGCCAGCAGTCCCGGACAGAGCTACGAGCAGTACTTC
CASSPGQSYEQYF
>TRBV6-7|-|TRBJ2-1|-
TGTGCCAGCAGTTACCTGAGGGGGGAGGGCCGATTACCCTACAATGAGCAGTTCTTC
CASSYLRGEGRLPYNEQFF
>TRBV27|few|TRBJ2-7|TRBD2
TGTGCCAGCAGTATGGGACTAGCGCTCAACGAGCAGTACTTC
CASSMGLALNEQYF
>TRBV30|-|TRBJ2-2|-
TGTGCCTGGAGTGTTGGTTTTTGGGTGCGGCAAACGAACACCGGGGAGCTGTTTTTT
CAWSVGFWVRQTNTGELFF
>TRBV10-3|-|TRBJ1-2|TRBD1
TGTGCCATCAGTTACGACAGGGTTGTGGGCGGCTACACCTTC
CAISYDRVVGGYTF
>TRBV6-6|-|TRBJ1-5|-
TGTGCCAGCAGTTACCCGTGGGGGGAGAATCAGCCCCAGCATTTT
CASSYPWGENQPQHF
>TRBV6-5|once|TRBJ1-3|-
TGTGCCAGCAGTTACCAGGGGCCAGGAAACACCATATATTTT
CASSYQGPGNTIYF
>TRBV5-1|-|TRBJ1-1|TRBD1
TGCGCCAGCAGCTCCGCGCCAGGGGGAACTGAAGCTTTCTTT
CASSSAPGGTEAFF
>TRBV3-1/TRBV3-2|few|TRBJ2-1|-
TGTGCCAGCAGCCGGGTCAGTAGCGGGACAGGGAGGTCCTACAATGAGCAGTTCTTC
CASSRVSSGTGRSYNEQFF
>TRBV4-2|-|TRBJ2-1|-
TGTGCCAGCAGCCAAGAAGTCGAGTACAATGAGCAGTTCTTC
CASSQEVEYNEQFF
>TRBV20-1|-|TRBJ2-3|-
TGCAGTGCTCTCTTTGCAGATACGCAGTATTTT
CSALFADTQYF
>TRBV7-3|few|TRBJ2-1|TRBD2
TGTGCCAGCAGCTTACCTACGGCTAGCGGGAAGCATGAGCAGTTCTTC
CASSLPTASGKHEQFF
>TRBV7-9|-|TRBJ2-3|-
TGTGCCAGCAGCTTAGACGGGGCAGATACGCAGTATTTT
CASSLDGADTQYF
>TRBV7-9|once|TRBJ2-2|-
TGTGCCAGCAGCCCAGAGAACACCGGGGAGCTGTTTTTT
CASSPENTGELFF
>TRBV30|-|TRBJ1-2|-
TGTGCCTGGAGATGGGAGGGAGGAATCTATGGCTACACCTTC
CAWRWEGGIYGYTF
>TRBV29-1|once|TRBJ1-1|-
TGCAGTCTCGAAGAGACATTTGACACTGAAGCTTTCTTT
CSLEETFDTEAFF
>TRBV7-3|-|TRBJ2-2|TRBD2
TGTGCCAGCAGCCTCTTAGCGGGAGCAAACACCGGGGAGCTGTTTTTT
CASSLLAGANTGELFF
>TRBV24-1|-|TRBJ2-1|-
TGTGCCACCAGTAAGGGGGCGGGACACTCCTACAATGAGCAGTTCTTC
CATSKGAGHSYNEQFF
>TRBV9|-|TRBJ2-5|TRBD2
TGTGCCAGCAGTAGGACTAGCGGGAGCGGGGAGACCCAGTACTTC
CASSRTSGSGETQYF
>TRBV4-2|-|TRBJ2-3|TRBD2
TGTGCCAGCAGCCAAGAAGGTTGGCTAGCGGGGCTCGCTAGCACAGATACGCAGTATTTT
CASSQEGWLAGLASTDTQYF
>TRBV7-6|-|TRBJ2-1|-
TGTGCCAGCAGCTCCCTGGGGGGTTACAGGAATGAGCAGTTCTTC
CASSSLGGYRNEQFF
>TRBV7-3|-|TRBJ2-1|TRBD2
TGTGCCAGCAGCCTGTCGAGCGGGATCTACAATGAGCAGTTCTTC
CASSLSSGIYNEQFF
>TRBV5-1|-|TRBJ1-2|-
TGCGCCAGCAGCTCCCTAGGTATCTATGGCTACACCTTC
CASSSLGIYGYTF
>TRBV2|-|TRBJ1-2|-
TGTGCCAGCAGTGAAGCGGAGGGCAGCCCGGGTGGCTACACCTTC
CASSEAEGSPGGYTF
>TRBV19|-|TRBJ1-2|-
TGTGCCAGTAGTAGGACCGGGACACCATCCTTCTCTAACTATGGCTACACCTTC
CASSRTGTPSFSNYGYTF
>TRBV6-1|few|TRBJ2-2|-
TGTGCCAGCAGTGAAGCGTTTAGCGGAAACACCGGGGAGCTGTTTTTT
CASSEAFSGNTGELFF
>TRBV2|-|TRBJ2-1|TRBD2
TGTGCCAGCAGCTTACTAGCGGGCGGCTACAATGAGCAGTTCTTC
CASSLLAGGYNEQFF
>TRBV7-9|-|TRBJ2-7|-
TGTGCCAGCAGCTTACGGCAGGCTGCCGAGCAGTACTTC
CASSLRQAAEQYF
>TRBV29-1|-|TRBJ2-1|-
TGCAGCGTTGGCCCGTCCCGCGATGAGCAGTTCTTC
CSVGPSRDEQFF
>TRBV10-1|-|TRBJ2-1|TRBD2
TGCGCCAGCACCCCGGGACTAGCGGGAGTCAATGAGCAGTTCTTC
CASTPGLAGVNEQFF
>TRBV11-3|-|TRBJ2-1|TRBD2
TGTGCCAGCAGCCCTCTAGCGGGCTACAATGAGCAGTTCTTC
CASSPLAGYNEQFF
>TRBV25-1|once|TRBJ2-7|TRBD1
TGTGCCAGCAGCGAGACAGGGTTCTCCTACGAGCAGTACTTC
CASSETGFSYEQYF
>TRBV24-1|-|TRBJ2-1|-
TGTGCCACCAGCTTCCTAGGGGTTCTGTTCTTC
CATSFLGVLFF
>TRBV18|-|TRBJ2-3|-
TGTGCCAGCTCACCTCTAGCGACCCCAGATACGCAGTATTTT
CASSPLATPDTQYF
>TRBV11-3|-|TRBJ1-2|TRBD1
TGTGCCAGCAGCTTTCAGGGGGCGGCAATCTCGTATGGCTACACCTTC
CASSFQGAAISYGYTF
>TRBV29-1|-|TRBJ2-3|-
TGCAGCGTTACCCCGGGACTTAGCACAGATACGCAGTATTTT
CSVTPGLSTDTQYF
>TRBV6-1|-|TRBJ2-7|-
TGTGCCAGCAGTGAACCGGGAGTCCCCTACGAGCAGTACTTC
CASSEPGVPYEQYF
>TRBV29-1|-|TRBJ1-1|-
TGCAGCGTTGTTCTTCGTCTAGTCCGGAACACTGAAGCTTTCTTT
CSVVLRLVRNTEAFF
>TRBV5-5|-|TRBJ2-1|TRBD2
TGTGCCAGCCAGGGACTAGCGGTCTACAATGAGCAGTTCTTC
CASQGLAVYNEQFF